This T cell receptor beta chain comes out of a study of cytomegalovirus exposure and HLA in healthy donors (dated by TCRdb to the late 2010s). The study in broad terms: An earlier analysis of 587 of the donors reported 276 Gb of sequence data and 117 million unique TCR beta sequences from some 180 million T cells. An early release that covered around 590 HLA-typed donors contained around 300 gigabases of sequencing data and some 87 million unique TCR sequences. Among the approximately 430 genotyped donors, about 83% belonged to the genetic ancestry cluster associated with self-reported Caucasian donors. The study was designed to test whether signatures of past pathogen exposure could be identified by cataloging public T cell receptors. The study profiled the T cell repertoires of hundreds of subjects by immunosequencing and related them to cytomegalovirus serostatus. Along with the approximately 700-subject first cohort, a separate validation cohort of more than 90 different subjects was used. To predict cytomegalovirus infection status, the study brought together high-throughput TCR immunosequencing, statistical association of individual TCRs with disease status, and machine learning. A later analysis re-examined previously published TCR beta repertoires from roughly 720 donors and added high-resolution HLA genotyping to investigate patterns of TCR occurrence. In the later analysis, no new phenotypic data were used to find candidate immune exposures; instead, reliance was placed on TCR beta sequences and their occurrence across donors. In an earlier analysis of more than 550 of the donors, high-throughput TCR beta sequencing was used to judge whether each TCR beta V gene segment behaved as functional or pseudogenic. Donor age, sex, ethnicity and CMV serostatus were compiled together with the repertoire data. In a later genetic analysis, genome-wide SNP genotypes for about 55% of the roughly 670 donors were used, and that subset was treated as a discovery cohort. All discovery cohort repertoires had been generated on a single sequencing platform. HLA typing covered class I and class II loci at four-digit resolution. The number of typed donors differed by locus: about 629-630 for A, B, C, DRB1 and DQB1; some 500 for DQA1; roughly 600 for DPA1; and about 450 for DPB1. A handful of DR-DQ haplotypes were handled as single units for association and clustering because linkage in the cohort was strong. Among 398 genotyped donors of the cohort, an average of around 240,000 unique TCR beta nucleotide sequences were sequenced per donor, roughly a sixth of them non-productive. The paper's findings and limits, for the study overall: A later analysis found that TCR association rates varied across HLA loci, with DRB1 alleles showing the most associated TCRs and HLA-C alleles the fewest. In a later genetic analysis, fewer N-insertions in productive TCRs were reported among donors in an Asian-associated ancestry cluster than the roughly 670-donor mean. Approximately 16 rarely observed V segments, including chromosome 9 orphons, were excluded from the earlier analysis of just under 600 of the donors because counts were too low. Most TCR sequences were observed very rarely across donors, whereas some public TCRs were present in many individuals. Sequencing depth was assumed to be roughly uniform across donors in the presence/absence analyses, though that assumption may not hold. A cluster of highly shared sequence variants was judged likely to be a technical artifact of the sequencing pipeline. An association between a missense DCLRE1C variant and V-gene and J-gene trimming of TCR beta chains was found in a later genetic analysis and replicated in an independent cohort. When HLA alleles, especially DR and DQ, strongly co-occurred, TCR associations were difficult to assign to individual alleles. The study listed approximately 150 TCR beta chains as associated with cytomegalovirus. Several of the top co-occurrence clusters appeared to be linked to parvovirus B19, influenza, CMV and Epstein-Barr virus, according to a later analysis. Linkage disequilibrium might explain the correlated functional status among segregating V segments, but an unknown experimental factor could not be excluded. In vitro tests confirmed that a few of the cytomegalovirus-associated TCR beta chains recognize cytomegalovirus antigens. HLA typing was unavailable for some donors at each locus, so association tests used only the typed subset. For the cohort, immune exposure information was limited to CMV serostatus. Specific HLA alleles were associated with more than 15,000 TCR beta sequences at a false discovery rate of 0.05 in a later analysis. The classifier was reported to diagnose cytomegalovirus status with high specificity and sensitivity in both the original and validation cohorts. According to the authors, the approach could potentially be generalized to other disease states and immunological phenotypes. A later analysis found that most CMV-associated TCR beta chains appeared HLA-restricted, with HLA associations seemingly driven largely by CMV exposure. In a later analysis, HLA-associated TCR beta chains were found to be more clonally expanded and to have lower generation probabilities than equally common non-associated chains. A further reported finding was that TCR beta sequences accurately predicted the HLA-A and HLA-B alleles for most subjects in the first cohort. In this cohort, only TCR beta chains were sequenced, and detectable features were limited by the absence of alpha or paired-chain data. An earlier analysis of approximately 600 of the donors showed that most TCR beta V segments appeared in productive rearrangements either about 87% or about 30% of the time, which broadly matched IMGT annotations. The 87-base-pair reads could not distinguish some IMGT-functional V segments, including TRBV6-2 and TRBV6-3, so those segments were excluded.

V was cut back by 0 bases and J by 8 bases, leaving a gap of 14 bases between them. From the germline V gene, CDR1 is ENHRY and CDR2 is SYGVKD. Taken from cysteine to phenylalanine, the CDR3 has 15 residues. The kept DNA is CDR3 alone, 45 bases in frame from the first base. Receptors were amplified or captured by the immunoSEQ multiplex PCR assay. For the multiplex PCR, a mixture combining 60 forward primers for TCR Vbeta segments and 13 reverse primers for TCR Jbeta segments was used. The CDR3 region of rearranged TCR beta genes was amplified from genomic DNA by a multiplex PCR assay. The Illumina HiSeq System was used to sequence the amplified TCR beta libraries as 87-base-pair reads. Per the authors' processing: A later analysis counted 75 million to 100 million unique TCR beta chains across the 600 to 850 repertoires, and 10 million to 12 million of these chains were shared by at least two donors. To remove PCR and sequencing errors, raw reads were error-corrected and collapsed into unique sequences using a nearest-neighbor algorithm that merged closely related sequences. V, D and J gene segments were assigned by aligning CDR3 sequences to IMGT reference sequences. Each retained sequence needed at least a six-nucleotide match to both a V gene segment and a J gene segment. Rearrangements were called productive when the CDR3 lacked stop codons and stayed in frame with V and J; all others were non-productive. CDR3 was defined by IMGT convention, running from the second conserved V-encoded cysteine to the conserved J-encoded phenylalanine. In an earlier analysis of around 570 of the donors, sequences lacking an unambiguous match to a single V gene segment were excluded. An earlier analysis of a few hundred of the donors called V segments functional above 56.7% productive rearrangements and segregating when the between-donor standard deviation exceeded 5%. A statistical classification framework was built for diagnosing cytomegalovirus status from the catalog of TCR beta chain sequences. V and J gene assignment, in a later analysis, came from comparing TCR nucleotide sequences with IMGT/GENE-DB human TR gene sequences. A later analysis assigned CDR3 sequences and most-parsimonious VDJ recombination scenarios with the TCRdist pipeline. In a later analysis, each TCR beta chain was defined by its CDR3 amino acid sequence together with its V-gene family, and reads without a unique V-gene family were excluded. As a way to deal with suspected cross-contamination and a sequencing artifact, a later analysis dropped roughly 600 nucleotide sequences that were highly shared and had low generation probability. For each public chain, a later analysis derived a clonal expansion index from normalized ranks of inferred template counts within each repertoire. In a later analysis, generation probabilities were computed with a VDJ recombination model fitted to out-of-frame rearrangements, and the resulting probabilities were checked against IGoR. Hypergeometric tests were used in a later analysis to score TCR-TCR, TCR-HLA and TCR-CMV co-occurrence, with a repertoire-size bias correction applied to the TCR pairs. In a later analysis, false discovery rates were estimated by permuting HLA or CMV assignments 20 times. In a later analysis, co-occurring TCRs were grouped using DBSCAN, and TCRdist sequence similarity was added for clustering within HLA-allele-positive subsets. Co-occurrence clustering excluded repertoires with fewer than 30,000 or more than 120,000 public chains, plus five with anomalous nucleotide sharing. The source is immuneACCESS, and TCRdb retained only in-frame sequences with V and J called. Part of the clones is not carried over; for the studies checked, unresolved V genes explain less than half of this, and the remainder is unexplained. The V and J calls and the clone size are those of that table, but D and trimming were determined from the DNA. The sample has just over 80,000 clones on record. The ten top clones hold 1.1% of the sample.

The cohort comprised approximately 700 healthy bone marrow donors. Cohort members were all nominally healthy when sampled, although unrecorded immune exposures were likely present. The donor tested CMV seronegative, placing the donor among the 350 to 400 seronegative members of the cohort. A peripheral blood sample was provided by each donor, and peripheral blood mononuclear cells were used for TCR beta sequencing. Genomic DNA was extracted from the blood cell samples with the Qiagen DNeasy Blood Extraction Kit. In the case of this clone: It lacks a known antigen.

The TCR sequence derives from a woman in her thirties in good health and CMV-seronegative. Material: PBMCs. This chain is built from TRBV10-3 and TRBJ2-1, with TRBD1 tentatively as D gene (5 bases match). The CDR3 loop reads CAISESGPSIDEQFF. The sequenced DNA is TGTGCCATCAGTGAGTCGGGGCCAAGCATCGATGAGCAGTTCTTC.